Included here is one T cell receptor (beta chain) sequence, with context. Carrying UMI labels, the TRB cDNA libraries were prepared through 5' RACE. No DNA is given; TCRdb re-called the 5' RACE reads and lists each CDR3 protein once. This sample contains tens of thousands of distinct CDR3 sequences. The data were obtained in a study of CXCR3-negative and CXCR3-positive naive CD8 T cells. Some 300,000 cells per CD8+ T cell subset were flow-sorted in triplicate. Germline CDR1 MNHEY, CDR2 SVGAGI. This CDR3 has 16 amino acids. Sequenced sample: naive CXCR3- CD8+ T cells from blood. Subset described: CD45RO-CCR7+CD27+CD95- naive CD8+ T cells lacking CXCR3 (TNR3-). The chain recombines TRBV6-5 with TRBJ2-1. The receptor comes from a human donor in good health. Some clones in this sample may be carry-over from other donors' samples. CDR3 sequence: CASSWSTNPSYNEQFF.